The 24 T cell receptor beta chains given below trace back to one sample, sequenced in a study of blood T cells in healthy people across ages. A J-beta primer mix and a sample-barcoded 5' primer were used in a second PCR of about 6 to 12 cycles. TCRdb used MiXCR to reprocess the 5' RACE reads, holding one entry per CDR3 protein. The profile shows 1.8 million or so distinct CDR3 sequences, 35% to 50% of them singletons. Sequenced: blood. The source is a human donor in good health.

This clonotype was seen only a few times. The gene calls are TRBV10-2 and TRBJ2-7, with 9 bases matching TRBD1. Germline V gene sequence: CDR1 WSHSY, CDR2 SAAADI. The CDR3 length is 15 residues. J lost 6 bases, V lost 2 bases, and 8 bases had no gene match. This chain's CDR3 is CASSEPGQGQVEQYF. In DNA, the CDR3 is TGCGCCAGCAGTGAGCCGGGACAGGGTCAGGTCGAGCAGTACTTC.

This clonotype has just a few counts. The chain has TRBV7-3 and TRBJ2-6; D may match TRBD1 or TRBD2 (5 bases each). The CDR3 spans 18 residues. Trimming removed 7 bases at V and 0 bases at J, with 19 bases between. Germline CDR1 and CDR2: SGHTA and FQGTGA. The CDR3 reads CASTSDNQGLSGANVLTF. The DNA of the CDR3 is TGTGCCAGCACCTCGGACAATCAAGGACTCTCTGGGGCCAACGTCCTGACTTTC.

The J gene is TRBJ1-2, the V gene TRBV27; possibly TRBD1 for D (5 bases). Germline V gene data show CDR1 as MNHEY and CDR2 as SMNVEV (reference sequence). V lost 7 bases and J 2 bases, leaving 11 bases between the germline ends. There are 13 residues in the CDR3. The CDR3 DNA reads as TGTGCCAGCACTTCAGGGCCCAACTATGGCTACACCTTC. It is translated as CASTSGPNYGYTF.

This clonotype has ten or more counts. The V call is TRBV12-3 or TRBV12-4, the J call TRBJ2-7, with 9 bases aligning to TRBD1. This CDR3 comprises 15 residues. V lost 1 base, J lost 2 bases, and 3 bases stayed unmatched. CDR3 sequence: CASSLGDRVAYEQYF. The CDR3 DNA sequence: TGTGCCAGCAGTTTAGGGGACAGGGTCGCCTACGAGCAGTACTTC.

The chain employs TRBV28 and TRBJ2-5, with D perhaps TRBD1 or TRBD2 (5 bases each). The CDR3 loop spans 14 amino acids. V was clipped by 6 bases and J by 5 bases, with 16 bases between them. Germline CDR1 MDHEN, CDR2 SYDVKM. The CDR3 here is CASSLRGEGETQYF. In nucleotides, the CDR3 is TGTGCCAGCAGCTTAAGGGGAGAAGGGGAGACCCAGTACTTC.

In the case of this clonotype: Sequence at one end of the junction differs from germline and may be a read error. The rearrangement joins TRBV5-1 to TRBJ2-7; D not resolved. The CDR3 is 14 amino acids. In germline, CDR1 is SGHRS, CDR2 YFSETQ. The CDR3 sequence: CVSSQSDPSYEQYF. The CDR3 coding sequence is TGCGTCAGCAGTCAGAGCGATCCTTCCTACGAGCAGTACTTC.

The chain carries TRBV10-3 and TRBJ2-7, with TRBD2 matching over 7 bases. Germline loops: CDR1 ENHRY, CDR2 SYGVKD. V was pared by 0 bases and J by 13 bases, with 15 bases of the junction left unmatched. The CDR3 covers 15 residues. The chain's CDR3 is CAISESERGRETHYF. CDR3 sequence (DNA): TGTGCCATCAGTGAGTCCGAGCGGGGACGGGAGACCCATTACTTC.

This clonotype was seen a handful of times. This chain connects TRBV9 to TRBJ2-3, with a tentative D call TRBD2 (6 bases). The V end lost 0 bases, the J end lost 7 bases, and 15 bases lay between the germline ends. Germline values: CDR1 SGDLS, CDR2 YYNGEE. CDR3 length: 15 amino acids. The DNA for the CDR3 is TGTGCCAGCAGCGTAGGGACTAACCCCTCCTATACGCAGTATTTT. The encoded protein is CASSVGTNPSYTQYF.

A remark on this clonotype: Sequence at one end of the junction differs from germline and may be a read error. The rearrangement uses TRBV7-9 and TRBJ1-1, with a possible D match to TRBD1 (5 bases). The CDR3 has 15 residues. CDR1 and CDR2 from the germline V gene are SEHNR and FQNEAQ (reference sequence). This CDR3 reads CANSSPGPSDTEAFF. As DNA, the CDR3 is TGTGCCAACAGCTCACCAGGGCCGAGTGACACTGAAGCTTTCTTT.

The gene calls are TRBV12-3 or TRBV12-4 and TRBJ1-1; possibly TRBD1 for D (5 bases). The CDR3 length is 13 residues. The V and J ends lost 5 bases and 7 bases respectively, with 14 bases between them. This chain's CDR3 is CASSVEGRGEAFF. In DNA form, the CDR3 reads TGTGCCAGCAGTGTCGAGGGGCGCGGTGAAGCTTTCTTT.

The rearrangement links TRBV2 to TRBJ2-1; D uncertain. Germline CDR1 SNHLY, CDR2 FYNNEI. The CDR3 contains 13 residues. Trimming removed 0 bases from V and 9 bases from J, with 9 bases in between. Here the CDR3 DNA reads TGTGCCAGCAGTGAAGCGCTTAGTGCTGAGCAGTTCTTC. This codes for CASSEALSAEQFF.

This clonotype was seen more than once but under ten times. The chain recombines TRBV6-6 with TRBJ1-5, with no clear D. Trimming pared 5 bases from V and 7 bases from J, leaving 12 bases between. CDR1 and CDR2 from the germline V gene are MNHNY and SVGAGI (reference sequence). CDR3 length: 13 amino acids. Here the CDR3 reads CASSLSAVQPQHF. The CDR3 DNA reads TGTGCCAGCAGTCTCTCGGCGGTACAGCCCCAGCATTTT.

This clonotype was found a few times. The chain joins TRBV14 to TRBJ2-7, with a weak D call TRBD1 (6 bases). The CDR3 has 14 amino acids. Per germline, CDR1 SGHDN and CDR2 FVKESK. V was pared by 1 base and J by 7 bases, with 14 bases between. CDR3 sequence reads: CASSQAYRVREQYF. The DNA of the CDR3 is TGTGCCAGCAGCCAAGCTTACAGGGTGAGGGAGCAGTACTTC.

This clonotype has more than one count but fewer than ten. The rearrangement uses TRBV21-1 and TRBJ2-5; the table assigns TRBD1, which was not confirmed against the DNA. TRBV21-1 corresponds to a pseudogene. The CDR3 is made up of 14 amino acids. In DNA form, the CDR3 reads TGTGCCAGCAGCAAAGGGGGAGCCAAAGAGACCCAGTACTTC. Translation: CASSKGGAKETQYF.

The chain is built from TRBV28 and TRBJ2-7; TRBD1 might be the D (6 bases). CDR1 MDHEN and CDR2 SYDVKM come from the germline V gene. The CDR3 is made up of 15 amino acids. V was shortened by 3 bases and J by 4 bases, with 16 bases between the two germline ends. In DNA form, the CDR3 reads TGTGCCAGCAGTTTCGGGCCCAGGGGTGGATACGAGCAGTACTTC. This sequence encodes CASSFGPRGGYEQYF.

This clonotype was counted only a few times. The chain links TRBV5-6 to TRBJ2-7, with 11 bases fitting TRBD2. The CDR3 extends over 15 amino acids. The germline V gene has CDR1 SGHDT and CDR2 YYEEEE. V gave up 4 bases and J gave up 3 bases; unmatched junction bases: 6. The CDR3 loop reads CASSKPSGGIYEQYF. The CDR3, as DNA: TGTGCCAGCAGCAAGCCTAGCGGGGGGATCTACGAGCAGTACTTC.

This clonotype was detected a few times. The V call is TRBV6-5, the J call TRBJ1-1; D remains unclear. CDR1 is MNHEY and CDR2 is SVGAGI in the germline V gene. V dropped 1 base and J dropped 2 bases, with 11 bases sitting between them. This CDR3 has 15 residues. The CDR3 loop reads CASSYYGSPNTEAFF. As DNA, the CDR3 is TGTGCCAGCAGTTACTACGGCAGCCCTAACACTGAAGCTTTCTTT.

Comment on this clonotype: A read error may explain this, as a much larger clone is one base away. V is TRBV15 and J is TRBJ2-5; tentatively, D is TRBD1 or TRBD2 (5 bases each). CDR1 LNHNV and CDR2 YYDKDF come from the germline V gene (reference sequence). The CDR3 runs 14 residues. Trimming removed 4 bases from V and 13 bases from J, with 22 bases in between. CDR3 residues: CATSKTVGSDERYF. CDR3 DNA: TGTGCCACCAGCAAGACAGTTGGGAGCGACGAGCGGTACTTC. The complete variable domain, with remaining parts taken from reference TRBV15 and TRBJ2-5, reads DAMVIQNPRYQVTQFGKPVTLSCSQTLNHNVMYWYQQKSSQAPKLLFHYYDKDFNNEADTPDNFQSRRPNTSFCFLDIRSPGLGDTAMYLCATSKTVGSDERYFGPGTRLLVL.

CDR3 amino acids: CASSSQSGFVQGYGYTF. The CDR3 DNA sequence: TGTGCCAGCAGCTCCCAGTCGGGTTTTGTACAGGGATATGGCTACACCTTC. The chain joins TRBV7-2 to TRBJ1-2, with D tentatively TRBD1 (6 bases). The CDR3 is made up of 17 amino acids. CDR1 is SGHTA and CDR2 is FQGNSA in the germline V gene. V lost 4 bases, J lost 5 bases, and 23 bases lay in between.

This chain connects TRBV5-1 to TRBJ2-4; D ambiguous. In germline, CDR1 is SGHRS, CDR2 YFSETQ. V lost 0 bases and J 4 bases, leaving 17 bases between the germline ends. The CDR3 runs to 17 residues. The CDR3 nucleotides are TGCGCCAGCAGCTTGGGACTTGGCAGAAAAGCAAAAAACATTCAGTACTTC. This sequence encodes CASSLGLGRKAKNIQYF.

Concerning this clonotype: A much larger clone lies a single base off, so this may be a read error. The CDR3 reads CASRSSGGGGEQFF. CDR3 coding DNA: TGTGCCAGCAGGTCCAGTGGGGGAGGCGGTGAGCAGTTCTTC. V and J are TRBV12-3 or TRBV12-4 and TRBJ2-1; D is perhaps TRBD2 (6 bases). The V end was cut by 6 bases, the J end by 9 bases, with 18 bases between. This CDR3 is built from 14 residues.

V and J are TRBV7-9 and TRBJ1-1, with 8 bases lining up with TRBD1. This CDR3 has 15 residues. V lost 5 bases to trimming and J lost 11 bases; unmatched junction nucleotides: 16. Germline-derived CDR1 and CDR2 are SEHNR and FQNEAQ (reference sequence). CDR3 residues: CASSLSFRGLRTAFF. The CDR3 bases are TGTGCCAGCAGCCTCAGTTTCAGGGGGCTTAGAACGGCTTTCTTT. Full variable domain (remainder filled in from reference TRBV7-9 and TRBJ1-1): DTGVSQNPRHKITKRGQNVTFRCDPISEHNRLYWYRQTLGQGPEFLTYFQNEAQLEKSRLLSDRFSAERPKGSFSTLEIQRTEQGDSAMYLCASSLSFRGLRTAFFGQGTRLTVV.

This clonotype was seen more than once but under ten times. The chain employs TRBV20-1 and TRBJ1-2, with 9 bases fitting TRBD1. With 5 bases clipped from V and 4 bases from J, the junction kept 5 bases outside the gene matches. The CDR3 extends over 13 amino acids. Germline CDR1 reads DFQATT; CDR2 reads SNEGSKA (reference sequence). The CDR3, as DNA: TGCAGTGCTCTTACAGGGGGCGGCTATGGCTACACCTTC. It translates to CSALTGGGYGYTF.

The rearrangement joins TRBV7-9 to TRBJ1-2, with 8 bases matching TRBD1. The germline CDR1 and CDR2 sequences are SEHNR and FQNEAQ (reference sequence). The CDR3 totals 14 residues. Trimming removed 4 bases from V and 6 bases from J; junction bases left unmatched: 7. The CDR3: CASSWLEDRDGYTF. For the CDR3, the DNA is TGTGCCAGCAGCTGGCTGGAGGACAGGGATGGCTACACCTTC. Combining the CDR3 with reference TRBV7-9 and TRBJ1-2 gives the whole variable domain DTGVSQNPRHKITKRGQNVTFRCDPISEHNRLYWYRQTLGQGPEFLTYFQNEAQLEKSRLLSDRFSAERPKGSFSTLEIQRTEQGDSAMYLCASSWLEDRDGYTFGSGTRLTVV.